The rows below give T cell receptor beta chains drawn from one sample of a study of shared clonotypes between healthy human individuals. Some clones are missing from TCRdb's copy, which holds only in-frame ones; the method was immunoSEQ multiplex PCR. The data contain about 2.3 million clones, around 92% of them singletons. Sequencing used naive CD4+ T cells from PBMCs. These receptors originate from a man aged 18 to 29 in good health. Some clones in this sample may be carry-over from other donors' samples. Both conserved end residues are part of each CDR3. Fields, in order: V gene, D gene, J gene, clone size, CDR3 DNA, CDR3 protein. A D gene is named only where the DNA matches it firmly. Size tells how often a clone was seen (once, few, many) or the class of an expanded clone, and some rows leave it out.

v_call: TRBV21-1
d_call: -
j_call: TRBJ2-7
clone_size: -
cdr3_nt: TGTGCCAGCAGGGACCCACTCCAGAGCTCGGGGGAGCAGTACTTC
cdr3_aa: CASRDPLQSSGEQYF

v_call: TRBV18
d_call: -
j_call: TRBJ2-1
clone_size: -
cdr3_nt: TGTGCCAGCTCGCCGGACAGTGAGCAGTTCTTC
cdr3_aa: CASSPDSEQFF

v_call: TRBV7-9
d_call: -
j_call: TRBJ2-4
clone_size: -
cdr3_nt: TGTGCCAGCAGCTTAGCACTTCGGAGGGGCCGTACCCCCAAAAACATTCAGTACTTC
cdr3_aa: CASSLALRRGRTPKNIQYF

v_call: TRBV6-1
d_call: -
j_call: TRBJ2-7
clone_size: once
cdr3_nt: TGTGCCAGCACCCGGCGACCTGCTTCCTACGAGCAGTACTTC
cdr3_aa: CASTRRPASYEQYF

v_call: TRBV19
d_call: TRBD2
j_call: TRBJ2-1
clone_size: -
cdr3_nt: TGTGCCAGTAGTATGGGGACTAGCGGTTTGGGTGAGCAGTTCTTC
cdr3_aa: CASSMGTSGLGEQFF

v_call: TRBV7-8
d_call: -
j_call: TRBJ1-5
clone_size: -
cdr3_nt: TGTGCCAGCAGCTTAAGCTGGGACCAGCCCCAGCATTTT
cdr3_aa: CASSLSWDQPQHF

v_call: TRBV18
d_call: -
j_call: TRBJ2-1
clone_size: -
cdr3_nt: TGTGCCAGCTCACCAGACATGGTCGAGTACAATGAGCAGTTCTTC
cdr3_aa: CASSPDMVEYNEQFF

v_call: TRBV7-6
d_call: TRBD1
j_call: TRBJ1-1
clone_size: -
cdr3_nt: TGTGCCAGCAGCCTAAACAGGGGCAACACTGAAGCTTTCTTT
cdr3_aa: CASSLNRGNTEAFF

v_call: TRBV25-1
d_call: -
j_call: TRBJ1-4
clone_size: -
cdr3_nt: TGTGCCAGCAGGCCCCCTGGGAAGGAAAAACTGTTTTTT
cdr3_aa: CASRPPGKEKLFF

v_call: TRBV29-1
d_call: -
j_call: TRBJ2-7
clone_size: -
cdr3_nt: TGCAGCGTAGCCATATCCTACGAGCAGTACTTC
cdr3_aa: CSVAISYEQYF

v_call: TRBV28
d_call: TRBD1
j_call: TRBJ2-7
clone_size: -
cdr3_nt: TGTGCCATCCGACAGGGGGGCGAGCAGTACTTC
cdr3_aa: CAIRQGGEQYF

v_call: TRBV9
d_call: TRBD1
j_call: TRBJ1-1
clone_size: -
cdr3_nt: TGTGCCAGCAGCACGACAGGGGCGAACACTGAAGCTTTCTTT
cdr3_aa: CASSTTGANTEAFF

v_call: TRBV7-2
d_call: TRBD2
j_call: TRBJ2-3
clone_size: -
cdr3_nt: TGTGCCAGCAGCTCCCTTAGCGGGAGTGTGACAGATACGCAGTATTTT
cdr3_aa: CASSSLSGSVTDTQYF

v_call: TRBV30
d_call: -
j_call: TRBJ2-3
clone_size: -
cdr3_nt: TGTGCCTGGGGGATCTTGGGGACAGATACGCAGTATTTT
cdr3_aa: CAWGILGTDTQYF

v_call: TRBV29-1
d_call: TRBD1
j_call: TRBJ1-1
clone_size: -
cdr3_nt: TGCAGCATCAGGACAGGGGGGATGAGCACTGAAGCTTTCTTT
cdr3_aa: CSIRTGGMSTEAFF

v_call: TRBV30
d_call: TRBD1
j_call: TRBJ2-1
clone_size: -
cdr3_nt: TGTGCCTGGAGTGGACGCCGGGACAGGCGATTGGGGGAGGCCACCTACAATGAGCAGTTCTTC
cdr3_aa: CAWSGRRDRRLGEATYNEQFF

v_call: TRBV27
d_call: -
j_call: TRBJ2-7
clone_size: -
cdr3_nt: TGTGCCAGCAGTTTATCCCCGCAGGTGAGCTCCTACGAGCAGTACTTC
cdr3_aa: CASSLSPQVSSYEQYF

v_call: TRBV14
d_call: TRBD2
j_call: TRBJ2-1
clone_size: -
cdr3_nt: TGTGCCAGCAGCCAGGTCCGAATACTAGCGAACAATGAGCAGTTCTTC
cdr3_aa: CASSQVRILANNEQFF

v_call: TRBV11-2
d_call: -
j_call: TRBJ2-7
clone_size: -
cdr3_nt: TGTGCCAGCAGCTTCCTCCGGGACTACGAGCAGTACTTC
cdr3_aa: CASSFLRDYEQYF

v_call: TRBV19
d_call: -
j_call: TRBJ1-1
clone_size: -
cdr3_nt: TGTGCCAGTAGTATCCGGGGGACTGAAGCTTTCTTT
cdr3_aa: CASSIRGTEAFF

v_call: TRBV4-1
d_call: TRBD1
j_call: TRBJ2-1
clone_size: -
cdr3_nt: TGCGCCAGCAGCCTAAGGGACAGGGGGGGCAATGAGCAGTTCTTC
cdr3_aa: CASSLRDRGGNEQFF

v_call: TRBV6-1
d_call: -
j_call: TRBJ1-1
clone_size: -
cdr3_nt: TGTGCCAGCAGTGAAAACTGGGCGCAGAGCACTGAAGCTTTCTTT
cdr3_aa: CASSENWAQSTEAFF

v_call: TRBV5-5
d_call: TRBD1
j_call: TRBJ2-1
clone_size: -
cdr3_nt: TGTGCCAGCAGCTTGGCACAGGGGGCGGGTGAGCAGTTCTTC
cdr3_aa: CASSLAQGAGEQFF

v_call: TRBV11-2
d_call: TRBD1
j_call: TRBJ1-1
clone_size: -
cdr3_nt: TGTGCCAGCAGCTCTGATAGGGGGCAATTGGCTTTCTTT
cdr3_aa: CASSSDRGQLAFF

v_call: TRBV7-7
d_call: -
j_call: TRBJ2-3
clone_size: -
cdr3_nt: TGTGCCAGCAGCTTAAGCGGTAGCACAGATACGCAGTATTTT
cdr3_aa: CASSLSGSTDTQYF

v_call: TRBV7-9
d_call: -
j_call: TRBJ2-2
clone_size: -
cdr3_nt: TGTGCCAGCAGCTTGTCTAGCGCGACGGGGAGGCTGTTTTTT
cdr3_aa: CASSLSSATGRLFF

v_call: TRBV9
d_call: -
j_call: TRBJ2-1
clone_size: -
cdr3_nt: TGTGCCAGCAGCCCCGAGACTGAGAACAATGAGCAGTTCTTC
cdr3_aa: CASSPETENNEQFF

v_call: TRBV28
d_call: -
j_call: TRBJ1-2
clone_size: -
cdr3_nt: TGTGCCAGCAGACTTGGGACCACTAACTATGGCTACACCTTC
cdr3_aa: CASRLGTTNYGYTF

v_call: TRBV5-6
d_call: TRBD1
j_call: TRBJ1-1
clone_size: once
cdr3_nt: TGTGCCAGCAGCTTGGACGACAGGGGATTCACTGAAGCTTTCTTT
cdr3_aa: CASSLDDRGFTEAFF

v_call: TRBV5-1
d_call: TRBD2
j_call: TRBJ2-5
clone_size: -
cdr3_nt: TGCGCCAGCAGCTGGGGACTAGCGGGAATGTACCAAGAGACCCAGTACTTC
cdr3_aa: CASSWGLAGMYQETQYF

v_call: TRBV27
d_call: -
j_call: TRBJ2-2
clone_size: -
cdr3_nt: TGTGCCAGCAGTTCCGCAACCAGAACCCCCGGGGAGCTGTTTTTT
cdr3_aa: CASSSATRTPGELFF

v_call: TRBV5-6
d_call: -
j_call: TRBJ1-3
clone_size: once
cdr3_nt: TGTGCCAGCAGCCCCGACGGACCGAGCTCTGGAAACACCATATATTTT
cdr3_aa: CASSPDGPSSGNTIYF

v_call: TRBV5-1
d_call: -
j_call: TRBJ2-3
clone_size: -
cdr3_nt: TGCGCCAGCAGCTTGGACGTTCTAGATACGCAGTATTTT
cdr3_aa: CASSLDVLDTQYF

v_call: TRBV28
d_call: -
j_call: TRBJ1-1
clone_size: -
cdr3_nt: TGTGCCAGCAGTTTATACCATACGACGACTGAAGCTTTCTTT
cdr3_aa: CASSLYHTTTEAFF

v_call: TRBV7-8
d_call: -
j_call: TRBJ1-1
clone_size: -
cdr3_nt: TGTGCCAGCAGCTTAGCTCTGGTCCTAACAGGGCCTTTCCTCGCTGAAGCTTTCTTT
cdr3_aa: CASSLALVLTGPFLAEAFF

v_call: TRBV10-3
d_call: TRBD1
j_call: TRBJ2-7
clone_size: -
cdr3_nt: TGTGCCATCCTCCGGGACAGCTCCTACGAGCAGTACTTC
cdr3_aa: CAILRDSSYEQYF

v_call: TRBV5-1
d_call: TRBD1
j_call: TRBJ1-1
clone_size: -
cdr3_nt: TGCGCCAGCAGCTCGCAGGGGACAGGGGTAGGCACTGAAGCTTTCTTT
cdr3_aa: CASSSQGTGVGTEAFF

v_call: TRBV14
d_call: TRBD1
j_call: TRBJ1-2
clone_size: -
cdr3_nt: TGTGCCAGCAGCCAAGATCTGACAGGGAACGGCTACACCTTC
cdr3_aa: CASSQDLTGNGYTF

v_call: TRBV5-4
d_call: -
j_call: TRBJ2-7
clone_size: -
cdr3_nt: TGTGCCAGCAGCTCCTTAGGGAGCTACGAGCAGTACTTC
cdr3_aa: CASSSLGSYEQYF

v_call: TRBV28
d_call: -
j_call: TRBJ1-5
clone_size: -
cdr3_nt: TGTGCCAGCAGTTATCAAGTACAGCCCCAGCATTTT
cdr3_aa: CASSYQVQPQHF

v_call: TRBV6-5
d_call: -
j_call: TRBJ2-7
clone_size: -
cdr3_nt: TGTGCCAGCAGCCCTGGGGCCAGTAAGTCCGAGCAGTACTTC
cdr3_aa: CASSPGASKSEQYF

v_call: TRBV6-5
d_call: -
j_call: TRBJ2-5
clone_size: -
cdr3_nt: TGTGCCAGCAGTTACTCGCATCGCCAAGAGACCCAGTACTTC
cdr3_aa: CASSYSHRQETQYF

v_call: TRBV6-5
d_call: TRBD1
j_call: TRBJ2-1
clone_size: once
cdr3_nt: TGTGCCAGCAGTTCCCCCGGGACAGGGACCAATGAGCAGTTCTTC
cdr3_aa: CASSSPGTGTNEQFF